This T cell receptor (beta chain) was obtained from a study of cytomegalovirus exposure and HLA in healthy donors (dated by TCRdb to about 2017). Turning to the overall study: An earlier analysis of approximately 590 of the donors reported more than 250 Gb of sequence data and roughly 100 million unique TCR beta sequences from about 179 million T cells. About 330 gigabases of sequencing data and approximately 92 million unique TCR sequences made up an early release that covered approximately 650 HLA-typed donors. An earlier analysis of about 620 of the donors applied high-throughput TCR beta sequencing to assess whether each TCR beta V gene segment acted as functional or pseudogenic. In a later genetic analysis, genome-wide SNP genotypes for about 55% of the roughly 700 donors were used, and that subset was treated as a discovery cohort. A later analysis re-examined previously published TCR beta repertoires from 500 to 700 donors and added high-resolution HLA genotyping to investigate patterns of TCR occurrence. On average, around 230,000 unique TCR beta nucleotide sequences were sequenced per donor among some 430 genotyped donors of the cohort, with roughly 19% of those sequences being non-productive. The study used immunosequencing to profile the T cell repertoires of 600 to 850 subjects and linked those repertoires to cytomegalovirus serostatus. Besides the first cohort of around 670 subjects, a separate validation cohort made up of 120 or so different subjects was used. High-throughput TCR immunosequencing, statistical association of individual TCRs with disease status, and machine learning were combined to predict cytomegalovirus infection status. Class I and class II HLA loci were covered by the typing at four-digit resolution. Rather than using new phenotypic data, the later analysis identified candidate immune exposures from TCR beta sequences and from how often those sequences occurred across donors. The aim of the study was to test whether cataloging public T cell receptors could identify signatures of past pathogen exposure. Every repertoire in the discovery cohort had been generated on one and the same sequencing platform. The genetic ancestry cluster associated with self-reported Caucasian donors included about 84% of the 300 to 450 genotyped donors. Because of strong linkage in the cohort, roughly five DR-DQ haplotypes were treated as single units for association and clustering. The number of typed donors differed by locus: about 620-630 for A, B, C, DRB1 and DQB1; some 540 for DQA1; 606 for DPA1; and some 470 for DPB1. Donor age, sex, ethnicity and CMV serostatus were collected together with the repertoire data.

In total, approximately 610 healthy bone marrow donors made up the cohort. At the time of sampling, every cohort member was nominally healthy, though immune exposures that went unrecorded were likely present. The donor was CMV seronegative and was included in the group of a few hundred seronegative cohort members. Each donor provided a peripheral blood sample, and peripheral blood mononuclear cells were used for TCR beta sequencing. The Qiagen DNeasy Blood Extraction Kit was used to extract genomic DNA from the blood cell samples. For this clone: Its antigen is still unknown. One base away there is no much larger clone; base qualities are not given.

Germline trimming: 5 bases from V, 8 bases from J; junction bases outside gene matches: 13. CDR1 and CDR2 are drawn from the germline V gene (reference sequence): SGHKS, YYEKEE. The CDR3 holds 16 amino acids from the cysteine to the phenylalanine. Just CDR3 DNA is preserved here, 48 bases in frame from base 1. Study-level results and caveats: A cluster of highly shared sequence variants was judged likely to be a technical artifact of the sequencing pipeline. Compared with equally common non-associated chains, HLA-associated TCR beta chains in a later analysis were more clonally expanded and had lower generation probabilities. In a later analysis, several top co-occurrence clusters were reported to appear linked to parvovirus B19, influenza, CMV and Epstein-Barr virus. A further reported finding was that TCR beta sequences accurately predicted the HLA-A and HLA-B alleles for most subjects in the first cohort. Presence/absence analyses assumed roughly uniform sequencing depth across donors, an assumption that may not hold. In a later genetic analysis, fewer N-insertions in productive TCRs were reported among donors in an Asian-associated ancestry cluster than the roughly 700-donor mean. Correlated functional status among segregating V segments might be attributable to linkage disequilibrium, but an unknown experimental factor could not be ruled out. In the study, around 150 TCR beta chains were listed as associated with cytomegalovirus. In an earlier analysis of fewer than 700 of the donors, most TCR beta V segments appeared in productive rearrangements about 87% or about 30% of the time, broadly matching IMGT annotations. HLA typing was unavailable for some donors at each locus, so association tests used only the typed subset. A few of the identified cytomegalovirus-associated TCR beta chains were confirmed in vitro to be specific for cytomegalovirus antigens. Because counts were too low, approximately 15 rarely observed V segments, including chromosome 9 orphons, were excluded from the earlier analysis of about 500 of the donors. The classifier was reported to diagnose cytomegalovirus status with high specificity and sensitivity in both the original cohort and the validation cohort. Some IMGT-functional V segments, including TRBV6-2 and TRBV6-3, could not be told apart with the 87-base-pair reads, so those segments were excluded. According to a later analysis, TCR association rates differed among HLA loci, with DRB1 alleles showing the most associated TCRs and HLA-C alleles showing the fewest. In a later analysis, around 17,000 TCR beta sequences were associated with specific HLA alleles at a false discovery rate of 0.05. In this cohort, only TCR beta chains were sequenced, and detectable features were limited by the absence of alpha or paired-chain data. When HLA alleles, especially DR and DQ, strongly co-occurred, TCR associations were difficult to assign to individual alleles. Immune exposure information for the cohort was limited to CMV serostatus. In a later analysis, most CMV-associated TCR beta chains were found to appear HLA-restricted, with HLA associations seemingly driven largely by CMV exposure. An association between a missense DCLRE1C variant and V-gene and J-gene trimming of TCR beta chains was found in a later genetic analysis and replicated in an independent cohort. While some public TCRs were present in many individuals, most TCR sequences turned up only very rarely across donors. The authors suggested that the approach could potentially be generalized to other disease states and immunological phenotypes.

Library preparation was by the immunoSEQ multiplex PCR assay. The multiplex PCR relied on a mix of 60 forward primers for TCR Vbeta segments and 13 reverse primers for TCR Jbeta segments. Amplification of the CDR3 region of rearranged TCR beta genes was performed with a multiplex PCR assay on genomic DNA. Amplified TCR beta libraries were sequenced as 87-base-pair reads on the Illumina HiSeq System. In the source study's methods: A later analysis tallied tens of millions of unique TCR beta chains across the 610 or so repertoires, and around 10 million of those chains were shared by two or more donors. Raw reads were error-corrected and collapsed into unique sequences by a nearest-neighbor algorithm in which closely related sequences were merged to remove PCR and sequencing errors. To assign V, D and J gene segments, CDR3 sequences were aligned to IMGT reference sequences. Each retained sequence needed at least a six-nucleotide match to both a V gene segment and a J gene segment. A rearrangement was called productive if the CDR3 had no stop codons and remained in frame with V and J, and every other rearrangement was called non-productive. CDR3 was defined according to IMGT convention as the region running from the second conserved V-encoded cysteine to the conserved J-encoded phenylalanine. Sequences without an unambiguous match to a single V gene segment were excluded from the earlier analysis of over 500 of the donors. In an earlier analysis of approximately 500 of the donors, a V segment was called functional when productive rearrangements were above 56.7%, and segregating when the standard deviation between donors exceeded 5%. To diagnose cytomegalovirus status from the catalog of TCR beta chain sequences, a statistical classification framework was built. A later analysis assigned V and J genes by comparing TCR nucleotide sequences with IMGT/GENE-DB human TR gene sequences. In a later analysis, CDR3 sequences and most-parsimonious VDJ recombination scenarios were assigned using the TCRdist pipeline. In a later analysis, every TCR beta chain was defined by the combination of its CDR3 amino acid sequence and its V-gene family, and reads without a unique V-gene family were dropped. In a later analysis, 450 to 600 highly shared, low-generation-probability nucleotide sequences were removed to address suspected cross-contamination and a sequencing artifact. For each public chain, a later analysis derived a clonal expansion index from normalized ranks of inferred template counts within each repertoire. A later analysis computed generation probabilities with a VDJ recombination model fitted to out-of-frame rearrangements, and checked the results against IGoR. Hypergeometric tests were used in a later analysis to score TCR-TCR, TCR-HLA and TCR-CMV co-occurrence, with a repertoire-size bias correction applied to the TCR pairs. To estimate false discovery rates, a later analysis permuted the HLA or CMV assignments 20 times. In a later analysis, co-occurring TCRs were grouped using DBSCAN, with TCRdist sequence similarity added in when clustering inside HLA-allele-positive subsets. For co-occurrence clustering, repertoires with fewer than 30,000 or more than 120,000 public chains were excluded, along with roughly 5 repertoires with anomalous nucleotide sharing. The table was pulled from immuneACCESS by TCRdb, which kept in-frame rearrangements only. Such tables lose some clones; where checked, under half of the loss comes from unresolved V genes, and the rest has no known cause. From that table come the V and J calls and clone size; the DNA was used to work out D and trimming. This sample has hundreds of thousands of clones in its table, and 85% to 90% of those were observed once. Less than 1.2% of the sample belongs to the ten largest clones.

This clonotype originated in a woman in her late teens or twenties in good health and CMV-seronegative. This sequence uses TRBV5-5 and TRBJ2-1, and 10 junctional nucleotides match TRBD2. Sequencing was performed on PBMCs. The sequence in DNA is TGTGCCAGCAGGGAACCCGGGACTAGCGAATGGGATGAGCAGTTCTTC. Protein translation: CASREPGTSEWDEQFF. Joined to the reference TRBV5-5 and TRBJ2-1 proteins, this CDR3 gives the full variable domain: DAGVTQSPTHLIKTRGQQVTLRCSPISGHKSVSWYQQVLGQGPQFIFQYYEKEERGRGNFPDRFSARQFPNYSSELNVNALLLGDSALYLCASREPGTSEWDEQFFGPGTRLTVL.